The present entry profiles one TCR beta chain with its context. Germline CDR1 and CDR2: MNHNY and SVGAGI (reference sequence). CDR3 length: 13 amino acids. With 5 bases clipped from V and 3 bases from J, the junction kept 1 base outside the gene matches. The record originates from a study of shared clonotypes between healthy human individuals. Assay used: immunoSEQ multiplex PCR; TCRdb lists only in-frame clones, some missing. The repertoire holds fewer than 1.4 million clones, with about four fifths as singletons. The gene calls are TRBV6-6 and TRBJ1-1; 9 nucleotides agree with TRBD1. The sample consisted of memory CD4+ T cells from PBMCs. As to subset: CD45RA-negative fraction. This sequence was found in a man between 18 and 35 years old in good health. Some clones in this sample may be carry-over from other donors' samples. CDR3 bases: TGTGCCAGCAGTCGACAGGGGGACACTGAAGCTTTCTTT. This gives the protein CASSRQGDTEAFF.